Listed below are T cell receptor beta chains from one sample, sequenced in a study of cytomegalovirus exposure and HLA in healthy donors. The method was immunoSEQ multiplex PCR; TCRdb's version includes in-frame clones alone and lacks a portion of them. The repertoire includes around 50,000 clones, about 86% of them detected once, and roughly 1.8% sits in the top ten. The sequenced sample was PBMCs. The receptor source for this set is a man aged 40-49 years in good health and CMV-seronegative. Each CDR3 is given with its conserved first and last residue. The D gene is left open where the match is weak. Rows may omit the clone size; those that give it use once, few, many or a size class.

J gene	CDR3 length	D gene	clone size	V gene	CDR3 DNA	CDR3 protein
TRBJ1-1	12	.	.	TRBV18	TGTGCCAGCTCACAACTAAACACTGAAGCTTTCTTT	CASSQLNTEAFF
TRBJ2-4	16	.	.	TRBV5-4	TGTGCCAGCAGCAACTGGGGCATATCAGTCGGAAACATTCAGTACTTC	CASSNWGISVGNIQYF
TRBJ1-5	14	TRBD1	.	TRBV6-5	TGTGCCAGCAGTCAACAGGGGTTCAATCAGCCCCAGCATTTT	CASSQQGFNQPQHF
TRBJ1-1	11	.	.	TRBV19	TGTGCCAGTAGTATGGCGGTTGAAGCTTTCTTT	CASSMAVEAFF
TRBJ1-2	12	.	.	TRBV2	TGTGCCAGCAGTGGACAGCACTATGGCTACACCTTC	CASSGQHYGYTF
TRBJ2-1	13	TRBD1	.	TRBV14	TGTGCCAGCAGCCTGGGACAGTACAATGAGCAGTTCTTC	CASSLGQYNEQFF
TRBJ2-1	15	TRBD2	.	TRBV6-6	TGTGCCAGCAGTTACAGTAGCGGGGATTACAATGAGCAGTTCTTC	CASSYSSGDYNEQFF
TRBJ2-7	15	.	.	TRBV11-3	TGTGCCAGCAGCTCAAAATCTGGGGCGAATTACGAGCAGTACTTC	CASSSKSGANYEQYF
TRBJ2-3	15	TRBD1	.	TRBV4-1	TGCGCCAGCAGCCAACCGGGACAGCTTATAGATACGCAGTATTTT	CASSQPGQLIDTQYF
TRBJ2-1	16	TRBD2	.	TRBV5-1	TGCGCCAGCAGCTTTAGCGGGGGAGCGTTGGACAATGAGCAGTTCTTC	CASSFSGGALDNEQFF
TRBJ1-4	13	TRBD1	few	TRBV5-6	TGTGCCAGCGGACAGGGGAGTAATGAAAAACTGTTTTTT	CASGQGSNEKLFF
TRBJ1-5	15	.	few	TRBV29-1	TGCAGCGTTGGAGCGGGGGCCGGAAGCAATCAGCCCCAGCATTTT	CSVGAGAGSNQPQHF
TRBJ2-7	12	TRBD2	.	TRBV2	TGTGCCAGCAGGAGACTAGCGGGGGTTTTGTACTTC	CASRRLAGVLYF
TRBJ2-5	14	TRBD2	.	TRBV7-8	TGTGCCAGCAGCCAACTAGCGGGTCAAGAGACCCAGTACTTC	CASSQLAGQETQYF
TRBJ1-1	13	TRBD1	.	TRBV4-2	TGTGCCAGCAGCCGCACAGGGGATACTGAAGCTTTCTTT	CASSRTGDTEAFF
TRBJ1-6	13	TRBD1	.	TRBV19	TGTGCCAGTAGCGACAGGGTGACTTCACCCCTCCACTTT	CASSDRVTSPLHF